This T cell receptor beta chain stems from a study of OX40 agonist ivuxolimab in advanced cancers. Some background on the complete study: Ivuxolimab was a fully human IgG2 agonistic monoclonal antibody targeting the costimulatory receptor OX40 (CD134). Of the roughly 50 dose-escalation patients, hepatocellular carcinoma was present in approximately 20, melanoma in approximately 15, renal cell carcinoma in 9 and head and neck cancer in 9. The purpose of peripheral TCRbeta sequencing was to test whether ivuxolimab changed TCR sequence diversity and led to clonal T-cell expansion. Partial responses occurred in three dose-escalation patients: two with cutaneous melanoma and one with hepatocellular carcinoma. A male proportion of 82.7% and a mean age of 60 years, ranging from roughly 20 to 80, were recorded for the dose-escalation cohort. Prior anti-PD-1, anti-PD-L1 or anti-CTLA-4 therapy was permitted, and checkpoint inhibitors had been received by about two fifths of dose-escalation patients. The paper describes the monotherapy dose-escalation part (N ≈ 52 patients) of the phase I trial of ivuxolimab. Intravenous ivuxolimab was administered to patients every 2 weeks at six dose levels: 0.01, 0.1, 0.3, 1.5, 3 and 10 mg/kg. Study-wide conclusions, independent of this receptor: At doses from 0.1 to 3.0 mg/kg, clonal expansion was seen in both CD4+ and CD8+ blood T cells between baseline and week 6. Low levels of normalized T-cell clonal expansion were also seen in some nonresponding patients. In partial responders in the 0.1-3.0 mg/kg groups, normalized peripheral clonal expansion was found to be among the lowest, especially among CD8+ T cells. The antigen specificity of the peripheral T cells that underwent clonal expansion was not determined. After ivuxolimab, more expanded clones were found on average in CD8+ T cells than in CD4+ T cells.

To sequence the TCRbeta CDR3 region, genomic DNA was isolated from the sorted cells. The immunoSEQ Assay was used to sequence the TCRbeta CDR3 regions. TCRdb retrieved this table from immuneACCESS and kept in-frame rearrangements only. Not all clones are present; in checked studies, unresolved V genes account for under half, and no reason is known for the remainder. The sample table records about 67,000 clones; 70% to 90% of these occur just once. The ten largest clones represent roughly 0.29% of the sample. CDR1 and CDR2 (MGHDK, SYGVNS) derive from the germline V gene. Spanning cysteine to phenylalanine, the CDR3 consists of 14 amino acids. CDR3 DNA only is kept here, 42 bases in frame from base 1. Trimming takes 5 bases from V and 5 bases from J, and the germline ends sit 13 bases apart. Patients with a history of autoimmune disease or receiving systemic immunosuppression were excluded from the trial. Peripheral blood for TCR sequencing was collected from all dose cohorts at baseline, on cycle 4 day 1, and on cycle 7 day 1. The samples were drawn from a first-in-human, open-label, multicenter phase I dose-escalation trial of ivuxolimab. Adults with locally advanced or metastatic melanoma, renal cell carcinoma, hepatocellular carcinoma or head and neck squamous cell carcinoma were enrolled in the trial. Before TCR sequencing, CD4+ and CD8+ T cells were separately sorted from peripheral blood.

In the case of this clone: The antigen it recognizes is unknown. No base-level quality is on record; no much larger clone is a single base apart.

The sequencing here drew on CD4+ or CD8+ T cells sorted from blood, taken in a trial of the OX40 agonist ivuxolimab. The chain is assembled from TRBV25-1 and TRBJ2-1, and perhaps TRBD2 as D gene, on 6 matching bases. This TCR was sampled from an adult with an advanced solid tumor such as melanoma, head and neck, liver or kidney cancer. The DNA sequence is given as TGTGCCAGCAGTCCGTGGGGCGGGGACAATGAGCAGTTCTTC. Translated, this gives CASSPWGGDNEQFF.